The 13 T cell receptor beta chains reported below all come from one sample, sequenced in a study of blood T cell repertoires in COVID-19. Here immunoSEQ multiplex PCR was the method, and the copy in TCRdb shows in-frame clones only, minus some. Among about 50,000 clones listed, approximately 82% were seen once. Sample: peripheral blood. The receptor source for this set is a woman aged 80 or over with acute or convalescent COVID-19.

The V and J genes are TRBV6-5 and TRBJ1-5; TRBD1 matches 7 bases. CDR1 is MNHEY, CDR2 SVGAGI, per germline. The CDR3 extends over 13 amino acids. The V and J ends lost 8 bases and 3 bases, in that order; junction bases with no gene match: 4. Here the CDR3 reads CASLQGINQPQHF. CDR3 sequence (DNA): TGTGCCAGCTTACAGGGGATCAATCAGCCCCAGCATTTT.

In its sample, this clone was seen once. The chain combines TRBV7-9 with TRBJ1-2; D ambiguous. CDR1 is SEHNR and CDR2 is FQNEAQ in the germline V gene (reference sequence). V dropped 5 bases and J dropped 7 bases, with 11 bases sitting between them. The CDR3 has 12 amino acids. This chain's CDR3 is CASSRGVLGYTF. CDR3 DNA: TGTGCCAGCAGCCGCGGGGTTCTTGGCTACACCTTC. Drawing the rest from reference TRBV7-9 and TRBJ1-2, the complete variable domain is DTGVSQNPRHKITKRGQNVTFRCDPISEHNRLYWYRQTLGQGPEFLTYFQNEAQLEKSRLLSDRFSAERPKGSFSTLEIQRTEQGDSAMYLCASSRGVLGYTFGSGTRLTVV.

The CDR3 sequence: CASSSTFPGTGGYTF. CDR3 coding DNA: TGTGCCAGCAGCTCCACATTCCCGGGGACAGGCGGCTACACCTTC. V gene TRBV11-2 combines with J gene TRBJ1-2, with 8 bases identical to TRBD1. The ends lost 4 bases at V and 8 bases at J; junction bases unmatched: 12. Germline V gene sequence: CDR1 SGHAT, CDR2 FQNNGV. The CDR3 has 15 residues.

The CDR3 sequence is CASSHGQGKNSPLHF. CDR3 sequence (DNA): TGTGCCAGCTCCCACGGACAGGGGAAAAATTCACCCCTCCACTTT. This chain connects TRBV18 to TRBJ1-6; 9 bases line up with TRBD1. Trimming at V came to 6 bases and at J to 7 bases, leaving 7 bases not matched to a gene. This CDR3 has 15 residues. In germline, CDR1 is KGHSH, CDR2 LQKENI. Together with reference TRBV18 and TRBJ1-6, the CDR3 gives the full variable domain: NAGVMQNPRHLVRRRGQEARLRCSPMKGHSHVYWYRQLPEEGLKFMVYLQKENIIDESGMPKERFSAEFPKEGPSILRIQQVVRGDSAAYFCASSHGQGKNSPLHFGNGTRLTVT.

The V gene is TRBV5-1, the J gene TRBJ1-2, with unresolved D. V was clipped by 4 bases and J by 3 bases, with 4 bases between them. Germline V lookup: CDR1 SGHRS, CDR2 YFSETQ. The CDR3 consists of 11 residues. CDR3 sequence: CASSPDYGYTF. The CDR3 DNA reads TGCGCCAGCAGCCCCGACTATGGCTACACCTTC.

This clone appeared a few times. The chain couples TRBV30 to TRBJ2-2, with 7 bases lining up with TRBD2. With V trimmed by 4 bases and J by 7 bases, 6 bases remained unmatched. Germline V gives CDR1 GTSNPN, CDR2 SVGIG (reference sequence). The CDR3 extends over 13 amino acids. The CDR3 DNA sequence: TGTGCCTGGAATCCGGGGAGGGTCGGGGAGCTGTTTTTT. As protein: CAWNPGRVGELFF.

The chain is built from TRBV19 and TRBJ1-1; TRBD1 agrees at 8 bases. Germline loops: CDR1 LNHDA, CDR2 SQIVND (reference sequence). The CDR3 totals 14 residues. V gave up 5 bases and J gave up 7 bases; unmatched junction bases: 9. DNA of the CDR3: TGTGCCAGTAGTTTAACAGGGGGGGTTTTTGAAGCTTTCTTT. It specifies CASSLTGGVFEAFF.

The chain carries TRBV20-1 and TRBJ1-1; D is possibly TRBD1 (5 bases). Trimming removed 3 bases from V and 4 bases from J, with 9 bases in between. This CDR3 has 12 residues. CDR1 and CDR2 from the germline V gene are DFQATT and SNEGSKA (reference sequence). The CDR3 here is CSASSGVTEAFF. The CDR3 DNA is TGCAGTGCTAGTTCGGGGGTCACTGAAGCTTTCTTT.

This sequence joins TRBV6-5 and TRBJ2-1; a weak D match, TRBD2 (5 bases). This CDR3 contains 13 residues. Trimming took 6 bases from V and 5 from J, leaving 11 bases between them. Germline CDR1 reads MNHEY; CDR2 reads SVGAGI. CDR3 in DNA: TGTGCCAGCAGGATGACGGGGAACAATGAGCAGTTCTTC. It specifies CASRMTGNNEQFF.

J is TRBJ1-2 and V is TRBV7-6; D is undetermined. Germline lookup yields CDR1 SGHVS and CDR2 FNYEAQ. V was cut by 5 bases and J by 0 bases, with 10 bases left in between. The CDR3 is made up of 14 amino acids. CDR3 residues: CASSPLSANYGYTF. The CDR3 DNA sequence: TGTGCCAGCAGCCCACTTAGCGCTAACTATGGCTACACCTTC.

This chain joins TRBV7-8 and TRBJ2-7, with 7 nucleotides matching TRBD2. This CDR3 spans 15 amino acids. Trimming at V came to 1 base and at J to 2 bases, leaving 5 bases not matched to a gene. Germline values: CDR1 SGHVS, CDR2 FQNEAQ. For the CDR3, the DNA is TGTGCCAGCAGCTTAGGGGGGGGGACCGCCTACGAGCAGTACTTC. This encodes CASSLGGGTAYEQYF.

The chain couples TRBV10-2 to TRBJ2-3; TRBD2 matches 8 bases. V shed 4 bases and J 1 base; nucleotides not matched to a gene: 1. CDR3 length: 14 amino acids. CDR1 is WSHSY, CDR2 SAAADI, per germline. CDR3 region: CASSVSGGTDTQYF. The CDR3 DNA reads TGCGCCAGCAGTGTTAGCGGGGGCACAGATACGCAGTATTTT.

J is TRBJ1-5 and V is TRBV7-9, with D perhaps matching TRBD1 (5 bases). CDR1 and CDR2 (germline): SEHNR, FQNEAQ (reference sequence). The V end lost 2 bases, the J end lost 6 bases, and 14 bases lay between the germline ends. The CDR3 loop spans 15 amino acids. This CDR3 is CASSLRDGASQPQHF. The CDR3 nucleotides read TGTGCCAGCAGCTTAAGGGATGGGGCCTCTCAGCCCCAGCATTTT.